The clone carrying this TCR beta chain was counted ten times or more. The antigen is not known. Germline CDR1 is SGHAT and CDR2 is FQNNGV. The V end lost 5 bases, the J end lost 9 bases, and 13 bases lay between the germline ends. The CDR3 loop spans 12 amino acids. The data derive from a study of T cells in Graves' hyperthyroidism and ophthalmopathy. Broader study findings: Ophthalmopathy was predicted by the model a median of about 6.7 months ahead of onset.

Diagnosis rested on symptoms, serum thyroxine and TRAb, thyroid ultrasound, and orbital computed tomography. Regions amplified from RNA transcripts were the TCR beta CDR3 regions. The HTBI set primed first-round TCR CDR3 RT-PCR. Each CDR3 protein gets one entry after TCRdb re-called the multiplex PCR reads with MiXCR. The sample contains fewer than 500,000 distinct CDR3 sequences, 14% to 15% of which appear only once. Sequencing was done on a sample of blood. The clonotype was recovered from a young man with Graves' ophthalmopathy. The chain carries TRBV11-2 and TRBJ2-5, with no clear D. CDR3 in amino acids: CASSLSREAQYF. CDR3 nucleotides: TGTGCCAGCAGCCTAAGTAGGGAAGCCCAGTACTTC. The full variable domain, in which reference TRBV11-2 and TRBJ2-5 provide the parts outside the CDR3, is EAGVAQSPRYKIIEKRQSVAFWCNPISGHATLYWYQQILGQGPKLLIQFQNNGVVDDSQLPKDRFSAERLKGVDSTLKIQPAKLEDSAVYLCASSLSREAQYFGPGTRLLVL.